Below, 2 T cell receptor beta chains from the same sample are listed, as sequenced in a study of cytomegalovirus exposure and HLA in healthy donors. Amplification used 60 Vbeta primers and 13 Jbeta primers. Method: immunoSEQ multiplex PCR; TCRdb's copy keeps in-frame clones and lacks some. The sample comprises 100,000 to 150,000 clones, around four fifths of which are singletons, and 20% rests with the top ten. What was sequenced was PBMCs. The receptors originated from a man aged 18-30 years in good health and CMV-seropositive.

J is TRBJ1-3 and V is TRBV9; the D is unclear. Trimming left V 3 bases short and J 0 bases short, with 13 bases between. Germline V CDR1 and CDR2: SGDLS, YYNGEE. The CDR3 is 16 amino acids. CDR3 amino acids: CASSDGWALSGNTIYF. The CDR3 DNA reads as TGTGCCAGCAGCGACGGATGGGCCCTCTCTGGAAACACCATATATTTT.

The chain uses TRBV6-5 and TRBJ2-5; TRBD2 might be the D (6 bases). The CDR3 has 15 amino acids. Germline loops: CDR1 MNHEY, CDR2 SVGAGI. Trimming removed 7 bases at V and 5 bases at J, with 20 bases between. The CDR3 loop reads CASTHGGSLGETQYF. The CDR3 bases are TGTGCCAGCACCCACGGGGGAAGCTTGGGTGAGACCCAGTACTTC.